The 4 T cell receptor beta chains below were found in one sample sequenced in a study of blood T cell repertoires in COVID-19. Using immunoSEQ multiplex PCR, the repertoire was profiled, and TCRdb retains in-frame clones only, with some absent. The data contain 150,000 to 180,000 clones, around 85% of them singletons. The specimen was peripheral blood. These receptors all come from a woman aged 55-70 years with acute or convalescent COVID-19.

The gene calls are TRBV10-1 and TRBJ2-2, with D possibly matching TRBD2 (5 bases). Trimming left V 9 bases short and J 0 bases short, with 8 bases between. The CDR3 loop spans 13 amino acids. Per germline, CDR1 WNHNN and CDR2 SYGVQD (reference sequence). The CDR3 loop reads CASSVSNTGELFF. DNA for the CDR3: TGCGCCAGTAGCGTCTCGAACACCGGGGAGCTGTTTTTT.

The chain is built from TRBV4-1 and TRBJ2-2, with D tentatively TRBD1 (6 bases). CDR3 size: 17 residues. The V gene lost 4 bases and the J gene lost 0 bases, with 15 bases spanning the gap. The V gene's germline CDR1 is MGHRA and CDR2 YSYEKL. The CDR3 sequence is CASSPPRDISNTGELFF. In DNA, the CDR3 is TGCGCCAGCAGCCCGCCACGGGACATATCGAACACCGGGGAGCTGTTTTTT.

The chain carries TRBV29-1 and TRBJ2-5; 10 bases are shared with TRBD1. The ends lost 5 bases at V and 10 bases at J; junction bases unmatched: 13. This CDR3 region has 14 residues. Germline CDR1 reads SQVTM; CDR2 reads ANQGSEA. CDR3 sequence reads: CSVTLTGGLPIQYF. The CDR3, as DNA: TGCAGCGTTACGTTGACAGGGGGCCTTCCGATCCAGTACTTC.

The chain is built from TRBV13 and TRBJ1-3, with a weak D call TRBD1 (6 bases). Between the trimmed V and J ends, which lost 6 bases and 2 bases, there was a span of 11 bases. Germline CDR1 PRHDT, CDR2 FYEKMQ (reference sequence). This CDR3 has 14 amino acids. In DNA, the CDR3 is TGTGCCAGCAGTTTTTGGACAGCTGGAAACACCATATATTTT. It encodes CASSFWTAGNTIYF.